One sample yielded the 22 T cell receptor beta chains listed below, sequenced in a study of shared clonotypes between healthy human individuals. Libraries were prepared by immunoSEQ multiplex PCR; TCRdb keeps only in-frame clonotypes and omits some of them. The data contain roughly 2.2 million clones, 80% to 95% of them singletons. Specimen: naive CD4+ T cells from PBMCs. The subset here: CD45RA+ positively selected. These receptors all stem from a man aged 18-30 years in good health. Some clones in this sample may be carry-over from other donors' samples.

This clone appeared a single time. The chain joins TRBV27 to TRBJ1-2; 9 bases map to TRBD1. The CDR3 extends over 11 amino acids. The J segment lost 8 bases and the V segment lost 5 bases, leaving 0 bases of the junction unmatched. Per germline, CDR1 MNHEY and CDR2 SMNVEV (reference sequence). The CDR3: CASSTGGGYTF. The CDR3 DNA reads TGTGCCAGCAGTACAGGGGGCGGCTACACCTTC.

The rearrangement joins TRBV29-1 to TRBJ1-2; 9 nucleotides line up with TRBD1. CDR3 length equals 13 residues. With 7 bases clipped from V and 3 bases from J, the junction kept 6 bases outside the gene matches. Germline CDR1 is SQVTM and CDR2 is ANQGSEA. The CDR3 DNA is TGCAGCGGTGGACAGGGGCCTTACTATGGCTACACCTTC. Protein: CSGGQGPYYGYTF.

V and J are TRBV5-8 and TRBJ1-5; a possible D gene is TRBD1 (6 bases). There are 15 residues in the CDR3. CDR1 and CDR2 (germline): SGHTS, YDEGEE. The CDR3 DNA reads as TGTCTTTCCGGGGGCTTAGGCTTACACAATCAGCCCCAGCATTTT. Protein product: CLSGGLGLHNQPQHF.

The rearrangement links TRBV28 to TRBJ2-7; D unclear. This CDR3 has 14 amino acids. The V end was cut by 2 bases, the J end by 5 bases, with 13 bases between. Germline CDR1 and CDR2: MDHEN and SYDVKM. The CDR3 DNA reads TGTGCCAGCAGTTTAAGGCGCCCTGGGCACGAGCAGTACTTC. It codes for CASSLRRPGHEQYF.

This rearrangement joins TRBV7-3 to TRBJ2-5; D might be TRBD1 (6 bases). Trimming stripped 5 bases from V and 5 bases from J, with 12 bases between. The CDR3 is made up of 13 amino acids. Germline V gives CDR1 SGHTA, CDR2 FQGTGA. The CDR3 bases are TGTGCCAGCAGCCGACAGGTTGCGGAGACCCAGTACTTC. It is translated as CASSRQVAETQYF.

This chain connects TRBV5-4 to TRBJ2-3; D ambiguous. Between the trimmed V and J ends, which lost 4 bases and 4 bases, there was a span of 7 bases. Per germline, CDR1 SGHNT and CDR2 YYREEE (reference sequence). The CDR3 is made up of 12 amino acids. CDR3 sequence: CASSKGADTQYF. The CDR3 DNA follows: TGTGCCAGCAGCAAGGGCGCAGATACGCAGTATTTT.

With regard to this clone: This CDR3 is also generated by other DNA sequences in the sample. This chain links TRBV5-4 with TRBJ2-7, with TRBD1 matching 10 bases. Unmatched junction bases numbered 2, after V lost 1 base and J lost 1 base. Germline CDR1 reads SGHNT; CDR2 reads YYREEE (reference sequence). CDR3 length: 15 residues. CDR3 in amino acids: CASSLPGQGSYEQYF. CDR3 DNA: TGTGCCAGCAGCTTGCCGGGACAGGGGTCCTACGAGCAGTACTTC.

The chain combines TRBV27 with TRBJ2-2; D unclear. The length of the CDR3 is 15 residues. Trimming removed 4 bases at V and 2 bases at J, with 11 bases between. Germline V gene lookup returns CDR1 MNHEY and CDR2 SMNVEV (reference sequence). The CDR3 DNA reads as TGTGCCAGCAGTTGGGCATCAACTAACACCGGGGAGCTGTTTTTT. Amino acids: CASSWASTNTGELFF.

V is TRBV5-1 and J is TRBJ2-2, with 8 bases identical to TRBD1. There are 15 residues in the CDR3. Germline lookup yields CDR1 SGHRS and CDR2 YFSETQ. V shed 4 bases, J shed 3 bases, and the junction held 5 bases outside the gene matches. The CDR3 sequence is CASSPDRAYTGELFF. CDR3 DNA: TGCGCCAGCAGCCCGGACAGGGCGTACACCGGGGAGCTGTTTTTT.

V is TRBV6-1 and J is TRBJ1-2; 7 bases agree with TRBD1. Trimming cost V 5 bases and J 5 bases; bases outside gene matches: 11. Germline CDR1 MNHNS, CDR2 SASEGT. This CDR3 spans 15 amino acids. The CDR3, as DNA: TGTGCCAGCAGTACCCGCGTAGGGACAGTTTATGGCTACACCTTC. Translation gives CASSTRVGTVYGYTF.

The chain links TRBV15 to TRBJ2-6; D is uncertain. CDR1 LNHNV and CDR2 YYDKDF come from the germline V gene (reference sequence). The CDR3 has 16 amino acids. The V and J ends lost 1 base and 1 base respectively, with 8 bases between them. DNA for the CDR3: TGTGCCACCAGCAGAGGGTCGGTTTCTGGGGCCAACGTCCTGACTTTC. Protein: CATSRGSVSGANVLTF. Combining the CDR3 with reference TRBV15 and TRBJ2-6 gives the whole variable domain DAMVIQNPRYQVTQFGKPVTLSCSQTLNHNVMYWYQQKSSQAPKLLFHYYDKDFNNEADTPDNFQSRRPNTSFCFLDIRSPGLGDTAMYLCATSRGSVSGANVLTFGAGSRLTVL.

In its sample, this clone was seen once. The J gene is TRBJ2-2, the V gene TRBV14, with D unclear. CDR1 and CDR2 (germline): SGHDN, FVKESK. Trimming pared 2 bases from V and 4 bases from J, leaving 8 bases between. The CDR3 is 14 residues long. The CDR3 reads CASSQSVATGELFF. CDR3 sequence (DNA): TGTGCCAGCAGCCAATCGGTCGCCACCGGGGAGCTGTTTTTT.

V and J are TRBV6-5 and TRBJ1-1; possibly TRBD1 for D (5 bases). Germline-derived CDR1 and CDR2 are MNHEY and SVGAGI. There are 13 residues in the CDR3. V lost 5 bases and J 4 bases, leaving 11 bases between the germline ends. CDR3 in amino acids: CASSLRGSTEAFF. The CDR3 nucleotides are TGTGCCAGCAGTCTAAGGGGTTCCACTGAAGCTTTCTTT.

This clone occurred a few times. This chain links TRBV30 with TRBJ1-2; 7 nucleotides line up with TRBD1. The CDR3 sequence is 11 residues long. CDR1 GTSNPN and CDR2 SVGIG come from the germline V gene (reference sequence). With V trimmed by 5 bases and J by 8 bases, 5 bases remained unmatched. The CDR3: CAWGQDGGYTF. The CDR3 DNA follows: TGTGCCTGGGGACAGGACGGGGGCTACACCTTC. The full variable domain, with the rest looked up from reference TRBV30 and TRBJ1-2, is SQTIHQWPATLVQPVGSPLSLECTVEGTSNPNLYWYRQAAGRGLQLLFYSVGIGQISSEVPQNLSASRPQDRQFILSSKKLLLSDSGFYLCAWGQDGGYTFGSGTRLTVV.

This clone was counted a single time. Its ends do not fully match the called genes, so a read error is possible. The chain links TRBV7-9 to TRBJ2-5; perhaps D is TRBD1 or TRBD2 (5 bases each). This CDR3 spans 12 amino acids. Germline values: CDR1 SEHNR, CDR2 FQNEAQ (reference sequence). CDR3 residues: CASSLEGRSTHF. The DNA of the CDR3 is TGTGCCAGCAGCTTAGAGGGACGTTCGACGCACTTC.

This sequence joins TRBV4-3 and TRBJ1-5; possible D gene TRBD1, 6 bases. Per germline, CDR1 LGHNA and CDR2 YSLEER. V was shortened by 0 bases and J by 2 bases, with 14 bases between the two germline ends. CDR3 length equals 17 residues. In nucleotides, the CDR3 is TGCGCCAGCAGCCAAGACGTGGGGGCGGGGGGCAATCAGCCCCAGCATTTT. This translates into CASSQDVGAGGNQPQHF.

The rearrangement joins TRBV5-1 to TRBJ2-2, with D uncertain. Germline lookup yields CDR1 SGHRS and CDR2 YFSETQ. The CDR3 is made up of 14 amino acids. Trimming shortened V by 1 base and J by 4 bases, and 8 bases separated the two germline ends. The CDR3 coding sequence is TGCGCCAGCAGCTTGCGGAGCAGCACCGGGGAGCTGTTTTTT. Translation: CASSLRSSTGELFF. The entire variable domain, with the rest obtained from reference TRBV5-1 and TRBJ2-2, is as follows: KAGVTQTPRYLIKTRGQQVTLSCSPISGHRSVSWYQQTPGQGLQFLFEYFSETQRNKGNFPGRFSGRQFSNSRSEMNVSTLELGDSALYLCASSLRSSTGELFFGEGSRLTVL.

The chain has TRBV7-8 and TRBJ2-7, with 7 bases fitting TRBD2. V shed 5 bases and J 4 bases; nucleotides not matched to a gene: 11. CDR3 length: 15 amino acids. Germline-derived CDR1 and CDR2 are SGHVS and FQNEAQ. CDR3 sequence (DNA): TGTGCCAGCAGCGGGGGGGTGCAGGGTGGGTACGAGCAGTACTTC. This gives the protein CASSGGVQGGYEQYF. Filled out from reference TRBV7-8 and TRBJ2-7, the complete variable domain reads GAGVSQSPRYKVAKRGQDVALRCDPISGHVSLFWYQQALGQGPEFLTYFQNEAQLDKSGLPSDRFFAERPEGSVSTLKIQRTQQEDSAVYLCASSGGVQGGYEQYFGPGTRLTVT.

The chain links TRBV28 to TRBJ2-7; D assignment may be TRBD1 or TRBD2 (5 bases each). CDR1 and CDR2 from the germline V gene are MDHEN and SYDVKM. V lost 7 bases, J lost 6 bases, and 19 bases lay in between. The CDR3 spans 14 residues. The CDR3 spells CASTPGTPVVEQYF. CDR3 in DNA: TGTGCCAGCACCCCCGGGACCCCTGTCGTCGAGCAGTACTTC.

This clone was seen a single time. This chain joins TRBV7-8 and TRBJ2-4, with 7 bases matching TRBD2. The V and J ends lost 2 bases and 9 bases, in that order; junction bases with no gene match: 4. From germline, CDR1 is SGHVS and CDR2 FQNEAQ. This CDR3 has 13 amino acids. Here the CDR3 reads CASSLRRETIQYF. The CDR3 nucleotides read TGTGCCAGCAGCTTAAGGCGGGAGACCATTCAGTACTTC. Complete variable domain (other parts from reference TRBV7-8 and TRBJ2-4): GAGVSQSPRYKVAKRGQDVALRCDPISGHVSLFWYQQALGQGPEFLTYFQNEAQLDKSGLPSDRFFAERPEGSVSTLKIQRTQQEDSAVYLCASSLRRETIQYFGAGTRLSVL.

The CDR3, as DNA: TGTGCCACCCTCGGAGGGAATACGCAGTATTTT. Its protein product is CATLGGNTQYF. The genes are TRBV7-9 and TRBJ2-3, with D tentatively TRBD2 (6 bases). The CDR3 consists of 11 residues. The germline V gene has CDR1 SEHNR and CDR2 FQNEAQ (reference sequence). V was shortened by 10 bases and J by 7 bases, with 12 bases between the two germline ends.

This clone was seen once. The chain joins TRBV19 to TRBJ2-7; 9 bases fit TRBD1. Germline-derived CDR1 and CDR2 are LNHDA and SQIVND (reference sequence). V was pared by 5 bases and J by 3 bases, with 11 bases of the junction left unmatched. The CDR3 totals 16 residues. CDR3 bases: TGTGCCAGTAGTCCCGAGGGGGGGACAGGGTTCTACGAGCAGTACTTC. This translates into CASSPEGGTGFYEQYF.